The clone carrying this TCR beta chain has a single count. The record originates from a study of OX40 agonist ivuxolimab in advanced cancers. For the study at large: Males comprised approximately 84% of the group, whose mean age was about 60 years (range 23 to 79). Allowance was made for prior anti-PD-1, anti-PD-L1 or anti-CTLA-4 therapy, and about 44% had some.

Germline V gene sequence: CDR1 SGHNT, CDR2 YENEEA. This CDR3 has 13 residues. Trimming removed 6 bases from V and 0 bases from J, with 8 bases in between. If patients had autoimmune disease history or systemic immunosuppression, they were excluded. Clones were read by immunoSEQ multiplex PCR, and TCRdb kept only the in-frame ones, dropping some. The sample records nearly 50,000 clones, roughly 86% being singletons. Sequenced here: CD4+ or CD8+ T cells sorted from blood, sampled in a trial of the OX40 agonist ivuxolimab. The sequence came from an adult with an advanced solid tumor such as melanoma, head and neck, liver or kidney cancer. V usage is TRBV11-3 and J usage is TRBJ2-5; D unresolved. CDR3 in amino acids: CASSYRNQETQYF. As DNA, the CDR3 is TGTGCCAGCAGTTACAGAAACCAAGAGACCCAGTACTTC. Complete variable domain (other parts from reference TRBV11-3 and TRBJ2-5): EAGVVQSPRYKIIEKKQPVAFWCNPISGHNTLYWYLQNLGQGPELLIRYENEEAVDDSQLPKDRFSAERLKGVDSTLKIQPAELGDSAVYLCASSYRNQETQYFGPGTRLLVL.